One sample yielded the 8 T cell receptor beta chains listed below, sequenced in a study of blood T cell repertoires in COVID-19. Sequenced by immunoSEQ multiplex PCR; TCRdb stores in-frame clones only, minus some. Of 46,000 or so clones in the sample, approximately 88% were seen once. The sample taken for sequencing was peripheral blood. The receptor set was obtained from a man aged 45-60 years with acute or convalescent COVID-19.

The chain uses TRBV14 and TRBJ1-1; perhaps TRBD1 as D (5 bases). V shed 0 bases and J shed 1 base, with 18 bases lying between them. This CDR3 is 18 amino acids long. Per the germline V gene, CDR1 is SGHDN and CDR2 is FVKESK. The CDR3 nucleotides read TGTGCCAGCAGCCAAGATTCCCGCCAGGGCGTAAAGAACACTGAAGCTTTCTTT. Translation gives CASSQDSRQGVKNTEAFF.

The gene calls are TRBV4-1 and TRBJ2-3, with unresolved D. This CDR3 comprises 16 residues. The V end was cut by 4 bases, the J end by 0 bases, with 14 bases between. The germline V gene encodes CDR1 MGHRA and CDR2 YSYEKL. CDR3 region: CASSLNGGLSTDTQYF. The CDR3 DNA is TGCGCCAGCAGCCTAAATGGCGGCCTGAGCACAGATACGCAGTATTTT.

The CDR3 DNA is TGTGCCAGCAGTAAAACAGGGAGAAGCAACGAGCAGTACTTC. It is translated as CASSKTGRSNEQYF. The chain carries TRBV28 and TRBJ2-7; maybe TRBD1 (6 bases). Germline values: CDR1 MDHEN, CDR2 SYDVKM. The CDR3 length is 14 residues. Trimming stripped 5 bases from V and 5 bases from J, with 16 bases between.

The genes are TRBV30 and TRBJ1-2; TRBD1 matches 7 bases. Per germline, CDR1 GTSNPN and CDR2 SVGIG (reference sequence). This CDR3 is built from 14 residues. V shed 6 bases, J shed 0 bases, and the junction held 7 bases outside the gene matches. CDR3: CACTLRGANYGYTF. CDR3 DNA sequence: TGTGCCTGTACCCTCAGGGGGGCTAACTATGGCTACACCTTC. Looking up the rest from reference TRBV30 and TRBJ1-2 gives the full variable domain: SQTIHQWPATLVQPVGSPLSLECTVEGTSNPNLYWYRQAAGRGLQLLFYSVGIGQISSEVPQNLSASRPQDRQFILSSKKLLLSDSGFYLCACTLRGANYGYTFGSGTRLTVV.

The chain combines TRBV24-1 with TRBJ1-4, with 10 bases lining up with TRBD1. The CDR3 extends over 15 amino acids. Germline values: CDR1 KGHDR, CDR2 SFDVKD. V was clipped by 1 base and J by 6 bases; unmatched bases: 1. The CDR3 DNA reads TGTGCCACCAGTGATTTCGGGACAGGGGATGAAAAACTGTTTTTT. This gives the protein CATSDFGTGDEKLFF.

The V and J genes are TRBV9 and TRBJ1-2; tentatively, D is TRBD1 (6 bases). Per germline, CDR1 SGDLS and CDR2 YYNGEE. V dropped 2 bases and J dropped 6 bases, with 11 bases sitting between them. The CDR3 sequence is 13 residues long. The CDR3: CASSVGQTHGYTF. DNA for the CDR3: TGTGCCAGCAGCGTCGGACAGACCCATGGCTACACCTTC.

The chain recombines TRBV7-2 with TRBJ2-1; a possible D gene is TRBD2 (6 bases). CDR3 size: 14 residues. The germline V gene encodes CDR1 SGHTA and CDR2 FQGNSA. V lost 6 bases and J lost 7, with 16 bases in between. The CDR3 DNA follows: TGTGCCAGCAGTCGTCGTAGCGGAGATAATGAGCAGTTCTTC. Protein sequence: CASSRRSGDNEQFF.

The chain uses TRBV28 and TRBJ1-5; 7 nucleotides match TRBD1. Germline CDR1 and CDR2: MDHEN and SYDVKM. This CDR3 region has 15 residues. The V segment lost 6 bases and the J segment 1 base; nucleotides outside the gene matches: 6. CDR3 nucleotide sequence: TGTGCCAGCAGCCTAACGACAGGGAGCAATCAGCCCCAGCATTTT. Translation gives CASSLTTGSNQPQHF. The full variable domain, rest sourced from reference TRBV28 and TRBJ1-5, is DVKVTQSSRYLVKRTGEKVFLECVQDMDHENMFWYRQDPGLGLRLIYFSYDVKMKEKGDIPEGYSVSREKKERFSLILESASTNQTSMYLCASSLTTGSNQPQHFGDGTRLSIL.